The clone carrying this T cell receptor (beta chain) was seen a few times. This entry comes from a study of identical twins. TCRdb reanalysed the 5' RACE reads using MiXCR and keeps one entry per CDR3 protein. The sample has 270,000 or so distinct CDR3 sequences; about 9% are singletons. CDR1 MGHRA and CDR2 YSYEKL come from the germline V gene. V was pared by 1 base and J by 4 bases, with 20 bases between. The CDR3 has 17 amino acids. These data also featured in a second study, about yellow fever vaccine responses in identical twins. From that paper: Twins' T cell vaccine responses reportedly looked partly convergent, partly personalized.

The sample comprised CD8+ T cells sorted from blood. The sequence derives from a woman between 18 and 29 years old in good health. The rearrangement uses TRBV4-1 and TRBJ2-7; weak D call: TRBD2 (6 bases). CDR3 amino acids: CASSQGGSWRAGYEQYF. CDR3 DNA: TGCGCCAGCAGCCAAGGGGGGTCGTGGAGGGCCGGGTACGAGCAGTACTTC.